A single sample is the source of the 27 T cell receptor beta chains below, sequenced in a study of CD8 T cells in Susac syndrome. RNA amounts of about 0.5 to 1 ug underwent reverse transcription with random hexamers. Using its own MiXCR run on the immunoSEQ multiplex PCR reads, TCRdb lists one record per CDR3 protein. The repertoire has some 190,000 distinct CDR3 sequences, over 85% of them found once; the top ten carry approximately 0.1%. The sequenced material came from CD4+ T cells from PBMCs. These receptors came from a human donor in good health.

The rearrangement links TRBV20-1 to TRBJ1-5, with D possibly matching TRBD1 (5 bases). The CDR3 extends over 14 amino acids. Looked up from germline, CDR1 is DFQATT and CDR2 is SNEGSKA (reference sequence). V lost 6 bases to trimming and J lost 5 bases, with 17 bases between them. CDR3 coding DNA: TGCAGTGCAGGACCAGGGATTAACGATCAGCCCCAGCATTTT. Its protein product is CSAGPGINDQPQHF.

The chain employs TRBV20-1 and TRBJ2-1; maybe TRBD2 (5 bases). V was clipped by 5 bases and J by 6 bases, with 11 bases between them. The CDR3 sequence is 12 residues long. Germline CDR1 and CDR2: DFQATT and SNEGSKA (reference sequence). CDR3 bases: TGCAGTGCTGGAGGTCGGGGCAATGAGCAGTTCTTC. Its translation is CSAGGRGNEQFF.

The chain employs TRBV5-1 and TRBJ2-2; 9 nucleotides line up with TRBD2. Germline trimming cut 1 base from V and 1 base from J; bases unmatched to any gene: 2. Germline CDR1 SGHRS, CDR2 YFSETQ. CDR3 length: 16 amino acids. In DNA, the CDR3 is TGCGCCAGCAGCTTGCTGACTAGCGGGAACACCGGGGAGCTGTTTTTT. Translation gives CASSLLTSGNTGELFF.

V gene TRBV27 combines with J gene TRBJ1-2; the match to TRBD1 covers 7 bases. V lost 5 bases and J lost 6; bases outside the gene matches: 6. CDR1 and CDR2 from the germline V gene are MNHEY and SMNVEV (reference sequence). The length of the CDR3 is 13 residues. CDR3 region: CASSPQGGDGYTF. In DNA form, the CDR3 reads TGTGCCAGCAGTCCCCAGGGGGGCGATGGCTACACCTTC.

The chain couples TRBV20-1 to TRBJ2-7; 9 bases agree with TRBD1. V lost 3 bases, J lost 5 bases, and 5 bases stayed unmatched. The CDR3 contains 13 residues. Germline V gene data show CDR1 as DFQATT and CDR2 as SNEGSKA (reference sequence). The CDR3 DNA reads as TGCAGTGCTAGGGTACAGGGGGCTAACGAGCAGTACTTC. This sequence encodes CSARVQGANEQYF.

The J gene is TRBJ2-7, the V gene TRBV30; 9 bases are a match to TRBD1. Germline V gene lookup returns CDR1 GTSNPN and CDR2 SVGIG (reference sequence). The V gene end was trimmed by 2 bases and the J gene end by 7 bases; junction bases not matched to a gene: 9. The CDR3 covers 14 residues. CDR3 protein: CAWSRQGGYWEQYF. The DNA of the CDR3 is TGTGCCTGGAGTCGACAGGGGGGTTATTGGGAGCAGTACTTC.

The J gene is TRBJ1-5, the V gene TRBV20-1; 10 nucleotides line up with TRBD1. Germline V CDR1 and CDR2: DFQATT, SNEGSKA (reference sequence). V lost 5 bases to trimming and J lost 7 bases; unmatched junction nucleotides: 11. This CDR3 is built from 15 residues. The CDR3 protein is CSALPRGQGVQPQHF. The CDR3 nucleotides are TGCAGTGCTCTTCCGCGCGGACAGGGGGTACAGCCCCAGCATTTT.

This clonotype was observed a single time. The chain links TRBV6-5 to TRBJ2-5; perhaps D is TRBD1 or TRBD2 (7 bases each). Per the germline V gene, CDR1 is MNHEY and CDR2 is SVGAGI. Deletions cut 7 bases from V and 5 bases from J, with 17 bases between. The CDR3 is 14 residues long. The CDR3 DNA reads TGTGCCAGCAACAGGGGTAGCGGGTGGGAGACCCAGTACTTC. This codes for CASNRGSGWETQYF.

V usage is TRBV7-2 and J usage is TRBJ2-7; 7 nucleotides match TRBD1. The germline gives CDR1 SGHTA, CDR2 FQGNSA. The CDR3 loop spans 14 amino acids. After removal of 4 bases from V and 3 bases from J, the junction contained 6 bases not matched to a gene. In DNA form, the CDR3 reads TGTGCCAGCAGCTACACGACAGGGCTCTACGAGCAGTACTTC. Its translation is CASSYTTGLYEQYF.

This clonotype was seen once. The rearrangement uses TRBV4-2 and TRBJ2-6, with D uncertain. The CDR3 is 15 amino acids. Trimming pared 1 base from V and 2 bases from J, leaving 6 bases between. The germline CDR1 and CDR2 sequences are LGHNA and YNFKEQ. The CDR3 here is CASSQVRTGANVLTF. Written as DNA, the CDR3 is TGTGCCAGCAGCCAAGTGCGCACTGGGGCCAACGTCCTGACTTTC.

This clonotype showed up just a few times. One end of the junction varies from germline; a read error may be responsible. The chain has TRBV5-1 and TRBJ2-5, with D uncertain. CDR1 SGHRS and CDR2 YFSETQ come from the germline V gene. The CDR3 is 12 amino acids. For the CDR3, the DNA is TGTGCCAGCAGTTTATCGCGGGAGACCCAGTACTTC. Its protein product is CASSLSRETQYF.

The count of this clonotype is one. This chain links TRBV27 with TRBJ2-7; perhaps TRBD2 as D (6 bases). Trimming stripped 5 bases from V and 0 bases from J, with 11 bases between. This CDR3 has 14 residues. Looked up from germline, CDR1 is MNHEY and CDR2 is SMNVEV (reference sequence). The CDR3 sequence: CASSPLAVSYEQYF. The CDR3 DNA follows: TGTGCCAGCAGTCCGTTAGCGGTCTCCTACGAGCAGTACTTC.

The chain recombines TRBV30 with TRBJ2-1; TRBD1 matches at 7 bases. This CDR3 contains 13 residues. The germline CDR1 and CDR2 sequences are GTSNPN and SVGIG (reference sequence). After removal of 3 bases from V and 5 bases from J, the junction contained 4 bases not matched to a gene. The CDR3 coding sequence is TGTGCCTGGAGAGGGGACAGAAACAATGAGCAGTTCTTC. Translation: CAWRGDRNNEQFF.

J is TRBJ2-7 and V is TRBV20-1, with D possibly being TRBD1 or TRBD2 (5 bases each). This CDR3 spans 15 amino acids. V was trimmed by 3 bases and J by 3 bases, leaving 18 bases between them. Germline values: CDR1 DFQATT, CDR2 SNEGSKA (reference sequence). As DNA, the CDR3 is TGCAGTGCTAGCCCGACGGGGCGGAACCTCTACGAGCAGTACTTC. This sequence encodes CSASPTGRNLYEQYF.

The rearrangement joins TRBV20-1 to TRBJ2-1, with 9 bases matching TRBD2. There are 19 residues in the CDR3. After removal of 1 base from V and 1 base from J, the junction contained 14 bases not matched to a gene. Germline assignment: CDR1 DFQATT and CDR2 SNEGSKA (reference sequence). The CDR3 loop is CSARGPGSGRLISYNEQFF. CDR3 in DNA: TGCAGTGCTAGAGGCCCAGGTAGCGGGAGATTGATTTCCTACAATGAGCAGTTCTTC.

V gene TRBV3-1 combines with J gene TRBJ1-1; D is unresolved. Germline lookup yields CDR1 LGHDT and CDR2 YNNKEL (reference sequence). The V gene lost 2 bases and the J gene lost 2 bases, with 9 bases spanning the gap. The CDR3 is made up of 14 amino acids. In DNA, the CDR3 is TGTGCCAGCAGCCAACAGTGGGGTAACACTGAAGCTTTCTTT. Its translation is CASSQQWGNTEAFF.

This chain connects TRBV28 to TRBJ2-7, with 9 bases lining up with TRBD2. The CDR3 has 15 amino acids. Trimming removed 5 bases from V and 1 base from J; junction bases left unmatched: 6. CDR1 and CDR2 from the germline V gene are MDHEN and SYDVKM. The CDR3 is CASSRAGGRSYEQYF. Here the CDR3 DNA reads TGTGCCAGCAGTAGAGCGGGAGGCCGATCCTACGAGCAGTACTTC. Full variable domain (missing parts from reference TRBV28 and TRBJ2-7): DVKVTQSSRYLVKRTGEKVFLECVQDMDHENMFWYRQDPGLGLRLIYFSYDVKMKEKGDIPEGYSVSREKKERFSLILESASTNQTSMYLCASSRAGGRSYEQYFGPGTRLTVT.

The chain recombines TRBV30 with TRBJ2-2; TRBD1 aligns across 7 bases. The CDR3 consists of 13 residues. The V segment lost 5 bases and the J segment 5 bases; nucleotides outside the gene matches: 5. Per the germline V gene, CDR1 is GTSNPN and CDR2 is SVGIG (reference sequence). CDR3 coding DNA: TGTGCCTGGGCCACAGGGGATACCGGGGAGCTGTTTTTT. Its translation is CAWATGDTGELFF.

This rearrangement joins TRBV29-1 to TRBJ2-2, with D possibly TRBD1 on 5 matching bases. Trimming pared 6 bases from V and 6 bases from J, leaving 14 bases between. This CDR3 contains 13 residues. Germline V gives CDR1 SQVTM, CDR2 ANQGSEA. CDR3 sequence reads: CSVKIAGPGELFF. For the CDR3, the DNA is TGCAGCGTAAAGATAGCAGGGCCCGGGGAGCTGTTTTTT.

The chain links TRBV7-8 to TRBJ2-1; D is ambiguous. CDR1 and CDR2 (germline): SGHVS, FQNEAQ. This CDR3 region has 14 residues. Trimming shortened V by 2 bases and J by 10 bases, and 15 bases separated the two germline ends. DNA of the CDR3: TGTGCCAGCAGCTTAATAGTCGTACGTGGCGAGCAGTTCTTC. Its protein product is CASSLIVVRGEQFF.

The DNA for the CDR3 is TGCAGCGTTGCGGGACTAGGGGAGACCCAGTACTTC. This sequence encodes CSVAGLGETQYF. This chain links TRBV29-1 with TRBJ2-5; 8 nucleotides match TRBD2. Unmatched junction bases numbered 3, after V lost 4 bases and J lost 5 bases. Germline lookup yields CDR1 SQVTM and CDR2 ANQGSEA. The CDR3 has 12 residues.

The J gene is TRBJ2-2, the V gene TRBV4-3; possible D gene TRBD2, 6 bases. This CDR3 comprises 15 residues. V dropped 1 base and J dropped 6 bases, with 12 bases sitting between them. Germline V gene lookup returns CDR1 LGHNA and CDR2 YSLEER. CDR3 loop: CASSQGQLAPGELFF. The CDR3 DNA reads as TGCGCCAGCAGCCAAGGACAACTAGCCCCCGGGGAGCTGTTTTTT.

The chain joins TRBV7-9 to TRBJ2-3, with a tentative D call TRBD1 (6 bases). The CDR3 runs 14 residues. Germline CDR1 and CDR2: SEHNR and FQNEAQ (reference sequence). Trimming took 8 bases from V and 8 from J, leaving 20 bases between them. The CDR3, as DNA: TGTGCCAGCGGATTGACGACCAGGGGAGCTACGCAGTATTTT. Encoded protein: CASGLTTRGATQYF.

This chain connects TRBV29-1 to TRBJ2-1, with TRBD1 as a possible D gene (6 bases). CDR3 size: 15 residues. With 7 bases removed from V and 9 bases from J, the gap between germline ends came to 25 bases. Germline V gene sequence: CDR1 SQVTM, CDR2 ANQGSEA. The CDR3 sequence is CSATPTAGVSLEQFF. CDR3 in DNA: TGCAGCGCCACTCCCACGGCAGGGGTGAGCCTTGAGCAGTTCTTC.

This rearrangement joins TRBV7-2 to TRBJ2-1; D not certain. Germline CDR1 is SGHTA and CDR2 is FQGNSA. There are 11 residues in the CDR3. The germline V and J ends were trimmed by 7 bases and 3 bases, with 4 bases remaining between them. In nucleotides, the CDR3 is TGTGCCAGCACCTTCTACAATGAGCAGTTCTTC. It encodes CASTFYNEQFF. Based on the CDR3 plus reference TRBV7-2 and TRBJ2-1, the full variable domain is GAGVSQSPSNKVTEKGKDVELRCDPISGHTALYWYRQSLGQGLEFLIYFQGNSAPDKSGLPSDRFSAERTGGSVSTLTIQRTQQEDSAVYLCASTFYNEQFFGPGTRLTVL.

CDR3 DNA sequence: TGTGCCAGCAGCTTAGGGTTGAGTGGGGGCCTCCATGAGCAGTTCTTC. As protein: CASSLGLSGGLHEQFF. The V call is TRBV11-3, the J call TRBJ2-1; D possibly corresponds to TRBD1 (6 bases). Germline V gene data show CDR1 as SGHNT and CDR2 as YENEEA. CDR3 size: 16 residues. Trimming stripped 1 base from V and 8 bases from J, with 18 bases between. Complete variable domain (other parts from reference TRBV11-3 and TRBJ2-1): EAGVVQSPRYKIIEKKQPVAFWCNPISGHNTLYWYLQNLGQGPELLIRYENEEAVDDSQLPKDRFSAERLKGVDSTLKIQPAELGDSAVYLCASSLGLSGGLHEQFFGPGTRLTVL.

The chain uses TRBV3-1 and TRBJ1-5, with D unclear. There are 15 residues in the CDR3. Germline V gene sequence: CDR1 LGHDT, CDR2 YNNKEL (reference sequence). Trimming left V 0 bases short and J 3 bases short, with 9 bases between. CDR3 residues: CASSQDVRINQPQHF. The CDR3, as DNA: TGTGCCAGCAGCCAAGACGTACGGATCAATCAGCCCCAGCATTTT.